The next 21 T cell receptor beta chains were all read from a single sample in a study of blood T cell repertoires in COVID-19. Produced via immunoSEQ multiplex PCR; TCRdb's table is partial and in-frame only. The data show about 74,000 clones, about 88% seen once. Sequenced sample: peripheral blood. These receptors were taken from a human donor in a cohort sampled during active COVID-19.

The chain has TRBV4-2 and TRBJ2-3; 10 bases align to TRBD2. Germline values: CDR1 LGHNA, CDR2 YNFKEQ. The CDR3 has 17 residues. Losses at the gene ends were 4 bases for V and 0 bases for J; bases not matched to a gene: 7. The CDR3 bases are TGTGCCAGCAGCCGAGGACTAGCGGTAACTAGCACAGATACGCAGTATTTT. Translating gives CASSRGLAVTSTDTQYF.

The rearrangement joins TRBV27 to TRBJ2-7; 10 bases fit TRBD1. The J segment lost 9 bases and the V segment lost 4 bases, leaving 9 bases of the junction unmatched. CDR1 is MNHEY and CDR2 is SMNVEV in the germline V gene (reference sequence). This CDR3 has 14 residues. CDR3 loop: CASSYGTGEVGQYF. The CDR3 DNA reads TGTGCCAGCAGTTACGGGACAGGGGAGGTTGGGCAGTACTTC.

This clone was recorded once. The chain carries TRBV27 and TRBJ1-6; 8 bases agree with TRBD1. The CDR3 contains 19 residues. V was clipped by 2 bases and J by 0 bases; unmatched bases: 9. Looked up from germline, CDR1 is MNHEY and CDR2 is SMNVEV (reference sequence). CDR3 sequence: CASSLGGRGPSSYNSPLHF. CDR3 coding DNA: TGTGCCAGCAGTTTAGGAGGCAGGGGGCCGAGCTCCTATAATTCACCCCTCCACTTT.

J is TRBJ1-1 and V is TRBV19; 7 positions match TRBD1. In germline, CDR1 is LNHDA, CDR2 SQIVND (reference sequence). V lost 3 bases to trimming and J lost 3 bases; unmatched junction nucleotides: 13. The CDR3 has 17 residues. CDR3 sequence (DNA): TGTGCCAGTAGTATTCTTTCGGGCCCCAGGGGGTACACTGAAGCTTTCTTT. Protein product: CASSILSGPRGYTEAFF.

The chain recombines TRBV12-3 or TRBV12-4 with TRBJ1-1; tentatively, D is TRBD1 (6 bases). Trimming took 6 bases from V and 2 from J, leaving 10 bases between them. The CDR3 runs 13 residues. The CDR3 region is CASSGQPNTEAFF. CDR3 in DNA: TGTGCCAGCAGCGGACAGCCTAACACTGAAGCTTTCTTT.

This rearrangement joins TRBV10-3 to TRBJ2-2, with TRBD2 identical over 11 bases. V gave up 5 bases and J gave up 4 bases; unmatched junction bases: 15. The CDR3 has 19 residues. Germline-derived CDR1 and CDR2 are ENHRY and SYGVKD. CDR3 nucleotide sequence: TGTGCCATCAGTTCAAGTCGTCAGTTGGGACTAGCGGCCACCGGGGAGCTGTTTTTT. The encoded protein is CAISSSRQLGLAATGELFF.

V usage is TRBV24-1 and J usage is TRBJ2-3; D remains unclear. The CDR3 is 12 residues long. Germline CDR1 KGHDR, CDR2 SFDVKD. Trimming left V 10 bases short and J 0 bases short, with 7 bases between. DNA of the CDR3: TGTGCCACATCTAGTAGCACAGATACGCAGTATTTT. This encodes CATSSSTDTQYF.

The CDR3 coding sequence is TGCGCCAGCAGTCAATGGGCAGGGGGCCAAGAGACCCAGTACTTC. Translated: CASSQWAGGQETQYF. This chain connects TRBV23-1 to TRBJ2-5, with TRBD1 identical over 7 bases. TRBV23-1 is treated as an ORF (open reading frame) with a function not yet certain. This CDR3 region has 15 residues. Unmatched junction bases numbered 3, after V lost 1 base and J lost 1 base.

The V call is TRBV2, the J call TRBJ2-2; 9 bases match TRBD2. CDR3 length equals 16 residues. V was pared by 6 bases and J by 0 bases, with 5 bases of the junction left unmatched. CDR1 and CDR2 from the germline V gene are SNHLY and FYNNEI. The chain's CDR3 is CASRESSGANTGELFF. CDR3 bases: TGTGCCAGCAGGGAGTCTAGCGGGGCGAACACCGGGGAGCTGTTTTTT.

There are a few counts of this clone. This sequence joins TRBV12-3 or TRBV12-4 and TRBJ1-5, with D tentatively TRBD1 (6 bases). Between the trimmed V and J ends, which lost 6 bases and 6 bases, there was a span of 12 bases. CDR3 length: 13 residues. This chain's CDR3 is CASRGTGTQPQHF. The CDR3 DNA reads TGTGCCAGCAGGGGCACAGGGACTCAGCCCCAGCATTTT.

This clone was counted once. V gene TRBV4-2 combines with J gene TRBJ1-4; possibly TRBD1 for D (6 bases). V lost 5 bases and J 7 bases, leaving 17 bases between the germline ends. The CDR3 contains 15 residues. The germline V gene has CDR1 LGHNA and CDR2 YNFKEQ. The CDR3 is CASSSSGVPSEKLFF. The CDR3 coding sequence is TGTGCCAGCAGCTCATCAGGGGTCCCTAGTGAAAAACTGTTTTTT.

The V gene is TRBV6-5, the J gene TRBJ2-1; D is uncertain. The CDR3 totals 13 residues. The germline V gene encodes CDR1 MNHEY and CDR2 SVGAGI. V lost 5 bases to trimming and J lost 3 bases, with 8 bases between them. For the CDR3, the DNA is TGTGCCAGCAGTACCGACTTCTACAATGAGCAGTTCTTC. It codes for CASSTDFYNEQFF.

The rearrangement uses TRBV9 and TRBJ2-3; 7 bases are shared with TRBD2. The V gene's germline CDR1 is SGDLS and CDR2 YYNGEE. This CDR3 is built from 15 residues. Trimming removed 2 bases from V and 3 bases from J; junction bases left unmatched: 6. As DNA, the CDR3 is TGTGCCAGCAGCGTGATGGTTAGCGGGACAGATACGCAGTATTTT. It codes for CASSVMVSGTDTQYF.

The chain employs TRBV27 and TRBJ2-1, with D unclear. The V and J ends lost 5 bases and 1 base respectively, with 6 bases between them. This CDR3 region has 13 residues. Germline CDR1 and CDR2: MNHEY and SMNVEV (reference sequence). As DNA, the CDR3 is TGTGCCAGCAGTCCTATTTCCTACAATGAGCAGTTCTTC. This sequence encodes CASSPISYNEQFF.

As to this clone: Sequence at one end of the junction differs from germline and may be a read error. For the CDR3, the DNA is TGTGCCAGCAGCTCCCCCCGGACACGCTACGGGCAGTACTTC. Its translation is CASSSPRTRYGQYF. The chain is built from TRBV7-9 and TRBJ2-7, with a possible D match to TRBD1 (5 bases). Germline V gives CDR1 SEHNR, CDR2 FQNEAQ (reference sequence). This CDR3 contains 14 residues.

The chain has TRBV5-1 and TRBJ2-7; 9 nucleotides line up with TRBD1. The CDR3 has 15 residues. Losses at the gene ends were 2 bases for V and 6 bases for J; bases not matched to a gene: 9. The germline CDR1 and CDR2 sequences are SGHRS and YFSETQ. CDR3 protein: CASSFAGDRAGEQYF. CDR3 bases: TGCGCCAGCAGCTTCGCAGGGGACAGGGCTGGCGAGCAGTACTTC.

This rearrangement joins TRBV24-1 to TRBJ2-7; D is undetermined. V shed 4 bases and J shed 4 bases, with 10 bases lying between them. Germline V gene data show CDR1 as KGHDR and CDR2 as SFDVKD. The CDR3 totals 13 residues. The CDR3 region has the DNA TGTGCCACCAGTGACTACGACGGGTACGAGCAGTACTTC. Translation: CATSDYDGYEQYF.

Turning to this clone: Different DNA sequences within this sample yield the same CDR3. V usage is TRBV28 and J usage is TRBJ1-5, with D hard to call. Germline CDR1 MDHEN, CDR2 SYDVKM. There are 12 residues in the CDR3. V lost 5 bases, J lost 5 bases, and 7 bases lay in between. Here the CDR3 reads CASSRGYQPQHF. The CDR3, as DNA: TGTGCCAGCAGTCGAGGGTATCAGCCCCAGCATTTT.

V and J are TRBV2 and TRBJ2-2, with 10 bases that match TRBD2. Per germline, CDR1 SNHLY and CDR2 FYNNEI. Unmatched junction bases numbered 4, after V lost 6 bases and J lost 6 bases. This CDR3 has 14 amino acids. DNA for the CDR3: TGTGCCAGCAGGACTAGCGGGCCCCCCGGGGAGCTGTTTTTT. This translates into CASRTSGPPGELFF.

The V gene is TRBV2, the J gene TRBJ2-1; 11 bases align to TRBD2. The CDR3 is 14 residues long. J gave up 7 bases and V 7 bases, and 6 bases lay outside the gene matches. The V gene's germline CDR1 is SNHLY and CDR2 FYNNEI. In DNA form, the CDR3 reads TGTGCCAGCAACCGACTAGCGGGGTTAAATGAGCAGTTCTTC. Translated: CASNRLAGLNEQFF.

This chain uses TRBV14 with TRBJ2-1, with 10 bases aligning to TRBD1. This CDR3 is built from 18 residues. Per germline, CDR1 SGHDN and CDR2 FVKESK. J gave up 0 bases and V 8 bases, and 13 bases lay outside the gene matches. The CDR3 DNA reads TGTGCCAGCGCGACAGGGGGCCGGGGGACCAGCTCCTACAATGAGCAGTTCTTC. This sequence encodes CASATGGRGTSSYNEQFF.